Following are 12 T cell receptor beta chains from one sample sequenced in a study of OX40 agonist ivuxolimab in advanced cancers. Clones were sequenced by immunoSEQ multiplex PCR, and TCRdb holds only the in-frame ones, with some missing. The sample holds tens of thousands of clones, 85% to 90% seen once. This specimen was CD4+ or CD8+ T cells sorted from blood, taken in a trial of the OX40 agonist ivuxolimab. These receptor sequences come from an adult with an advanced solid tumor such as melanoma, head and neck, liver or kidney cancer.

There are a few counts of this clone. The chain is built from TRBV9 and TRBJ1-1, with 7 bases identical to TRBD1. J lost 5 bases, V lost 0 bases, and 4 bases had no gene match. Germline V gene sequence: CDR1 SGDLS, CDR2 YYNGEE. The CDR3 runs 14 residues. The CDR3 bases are TGTGCCAGCAGCGTAGTCCCAGGGGGGACTGAAGCTTTCTTT. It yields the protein CASSVVPGGTEAFF.

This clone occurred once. The CDR3: CAWSYAGGGYTF. The DNA for the CDR3 is TGTGCCTGGAGTTACGCCGGGGGTGGCTACACCTTC. The chain is built from TRBV30 and TRBJ1-2; D possibly corresponds to TRBD1 (5 bases). Per the germline V gene, CDR1 is GTSNPN and CDR2 is SVGIG (reference sequence). This CDR3 spans 12 amino acids. V gave up 2 bases and J gave up 7 bases, with 11 bases separating them.

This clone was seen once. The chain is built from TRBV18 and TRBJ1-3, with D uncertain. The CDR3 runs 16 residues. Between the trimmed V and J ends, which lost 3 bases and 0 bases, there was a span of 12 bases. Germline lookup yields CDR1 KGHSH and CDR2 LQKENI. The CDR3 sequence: CASSPTTLSSGNTIYF. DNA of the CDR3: TGTGCCAGCTCACCGACTACTTTAAGCTCTGGAAACACCATATATTTT.

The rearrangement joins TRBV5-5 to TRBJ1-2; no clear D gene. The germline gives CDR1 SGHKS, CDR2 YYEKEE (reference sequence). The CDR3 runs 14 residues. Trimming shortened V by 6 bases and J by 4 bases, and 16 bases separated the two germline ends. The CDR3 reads CASTPVATGYGYTF. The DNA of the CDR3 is TGTGCCAGCACCCCGGTTGCTACGGGCTATGGCTACACCTTC.

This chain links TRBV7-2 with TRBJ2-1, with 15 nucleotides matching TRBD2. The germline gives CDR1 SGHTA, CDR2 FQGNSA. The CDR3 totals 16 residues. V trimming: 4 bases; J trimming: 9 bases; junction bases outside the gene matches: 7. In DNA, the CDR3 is TGTGCCAGCAGCTCCGGGACTAGCGGGAGGCGGGGTGAGCAGTTCTTC. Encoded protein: CASSSGTSGRRGEQFF.

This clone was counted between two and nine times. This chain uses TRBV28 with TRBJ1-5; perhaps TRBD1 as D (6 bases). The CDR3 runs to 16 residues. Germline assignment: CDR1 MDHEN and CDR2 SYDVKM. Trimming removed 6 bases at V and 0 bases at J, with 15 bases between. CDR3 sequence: CASRVFGQPSNQPQHF. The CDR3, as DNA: TGTGCCAGCAGGGTTTTCGGACAGCCTAGCAATCAGCCCCAGCATTTT. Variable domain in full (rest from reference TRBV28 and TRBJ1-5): DVKVTQSSRYLVKRTGEKVFLECVQDMDHENMFWYRQDPGLGLRLIYFSYDVKMKEKGDIPEGYSVSREKKERFSLILESASTNQTSMYLCASRVFGQPSNQPQHFGDGTRLSIL.

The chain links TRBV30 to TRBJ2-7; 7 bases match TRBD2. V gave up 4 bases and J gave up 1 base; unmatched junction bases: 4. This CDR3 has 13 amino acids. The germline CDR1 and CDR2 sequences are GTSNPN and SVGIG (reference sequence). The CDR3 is CAWTPGGSYEQYF. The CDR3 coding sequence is TGTGCCTGGACCCCCGGGGGGTCCTACGAGCAGTACTTC.

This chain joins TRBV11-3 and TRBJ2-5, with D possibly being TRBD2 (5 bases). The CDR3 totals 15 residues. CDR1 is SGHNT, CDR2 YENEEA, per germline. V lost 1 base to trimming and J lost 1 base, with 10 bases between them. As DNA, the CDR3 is TGTGCCAGCAGCTTAGGACGGGAAGCCCAAGAGACCCAGTACTTC. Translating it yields CASSLGREAQETQYF.

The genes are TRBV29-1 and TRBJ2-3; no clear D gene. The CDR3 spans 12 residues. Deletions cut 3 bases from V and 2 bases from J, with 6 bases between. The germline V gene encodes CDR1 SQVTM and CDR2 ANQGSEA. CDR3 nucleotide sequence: TGCAGCGTTGACCCCAACACAGATACGCAGTATTTT. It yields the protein CSVDPNTDTQYF.

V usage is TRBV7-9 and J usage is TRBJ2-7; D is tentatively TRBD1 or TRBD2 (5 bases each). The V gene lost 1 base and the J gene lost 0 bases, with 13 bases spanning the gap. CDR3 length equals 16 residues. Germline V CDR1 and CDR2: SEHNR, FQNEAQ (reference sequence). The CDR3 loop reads CASSLDGAASSYEQYF. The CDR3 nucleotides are TGTGCCAGCAGCTTAGACGGGGCAGCCAGCTCCTACGAGCAGTACTTC.

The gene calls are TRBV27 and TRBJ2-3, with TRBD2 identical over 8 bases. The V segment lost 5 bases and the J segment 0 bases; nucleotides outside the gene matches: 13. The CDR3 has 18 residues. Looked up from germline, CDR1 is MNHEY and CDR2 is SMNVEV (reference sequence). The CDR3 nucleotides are TGTGCCAGCAGTCCAACCGGACTAGCCCGCACAAGCACAGATACGCAGTATTTT. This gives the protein CASSPTGLARTSTDTQYF.

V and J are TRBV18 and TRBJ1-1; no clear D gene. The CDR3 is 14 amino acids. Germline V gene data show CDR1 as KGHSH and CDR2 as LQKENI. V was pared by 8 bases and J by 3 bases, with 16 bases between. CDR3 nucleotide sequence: TGTGCCAGCCGACCGGGAACAACGGACACTGAAGCTTTCTTT. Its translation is CASRPGTTDTEAFF.